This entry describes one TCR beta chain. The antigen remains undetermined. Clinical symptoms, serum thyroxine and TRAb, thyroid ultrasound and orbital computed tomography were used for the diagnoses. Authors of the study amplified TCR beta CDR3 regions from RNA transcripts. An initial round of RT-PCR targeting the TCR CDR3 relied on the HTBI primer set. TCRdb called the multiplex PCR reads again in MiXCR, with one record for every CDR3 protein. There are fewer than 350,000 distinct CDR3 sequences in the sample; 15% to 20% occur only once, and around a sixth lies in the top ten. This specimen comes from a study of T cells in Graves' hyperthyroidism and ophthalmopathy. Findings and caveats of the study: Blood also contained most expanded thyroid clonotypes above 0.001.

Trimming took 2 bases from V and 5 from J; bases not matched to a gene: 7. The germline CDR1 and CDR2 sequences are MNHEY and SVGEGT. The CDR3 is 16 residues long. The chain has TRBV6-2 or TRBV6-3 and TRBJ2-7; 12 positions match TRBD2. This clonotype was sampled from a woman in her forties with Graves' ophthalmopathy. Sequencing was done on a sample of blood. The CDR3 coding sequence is TGTGCCAGCAGTTACCTTCGACTAGCGGGAGTCAACGAGCAGTACTTC. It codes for CASSYLRLAGVNEQYF.